This T cell receptor (beta chain) was observed in a study of T-cell reconstitution after alpha-beta-depleted transplantation in children. Findings and caveats of the study: T cells produced anew were the main source of T-cell counts and diversity one year after transplant.

A note on this clonotype: Its antigen is unidentified.

TCRbeta library construction was performed incorporating unique molecular identifiers. TCRdb reanalysed the PCR reads using MiXCR and keeps one entry per CDR3 protein. The data contain fewer than 1 million distinct CDR3 sequences, roughly 15% of them seen just once; the ten biggest clones take up around 5.3%. V was trimmed by 6 bases and J by 4 bases, leaving 19 bases between them. The CDR3 has 16 amino acids. Germline V lookup: CDR1 SGHTA, CDR2 FQGTGA. This rearrangement joins TRBV7-3 to TRBJ2-1; TRBD2 might be the D (6 bases). Sample: PBMCs, mostly from graft donor cells, taken 360 days after TCRalphabeta/CD19-depleted stem cell transplant. The TCR was taken from a male patient aged 10 to 17 who had a stem cell transplant for acute lymphoblastic leukemia, so the T cells may come from the graft donor. This CDR3 reads CASSQTGTSLYNEQFF. CDR3 nucleotides: TGTGCCAGCAGTCAAACCGGGACTTCCCTATACAATGAGCAGTTCTTC.